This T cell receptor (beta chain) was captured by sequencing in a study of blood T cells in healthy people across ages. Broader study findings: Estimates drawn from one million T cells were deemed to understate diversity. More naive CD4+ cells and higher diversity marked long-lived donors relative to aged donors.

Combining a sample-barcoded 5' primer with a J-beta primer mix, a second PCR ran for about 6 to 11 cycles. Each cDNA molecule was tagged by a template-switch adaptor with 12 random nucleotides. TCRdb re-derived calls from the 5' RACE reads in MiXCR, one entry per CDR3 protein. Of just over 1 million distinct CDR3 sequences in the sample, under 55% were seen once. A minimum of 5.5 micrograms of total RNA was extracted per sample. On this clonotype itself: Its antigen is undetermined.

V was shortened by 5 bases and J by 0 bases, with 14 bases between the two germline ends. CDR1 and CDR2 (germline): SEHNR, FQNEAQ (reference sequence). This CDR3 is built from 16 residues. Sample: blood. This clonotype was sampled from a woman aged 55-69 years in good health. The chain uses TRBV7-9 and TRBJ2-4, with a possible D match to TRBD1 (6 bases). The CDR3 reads CASSTPGELAKNIQYF. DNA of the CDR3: TGTGCCAGCAGCACCCCAGGGGAACTAGCCAAAAACATTCAGTACTTC. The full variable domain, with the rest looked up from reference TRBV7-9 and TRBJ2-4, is DTGVSQNPRHKITKRGQNVTFRCDPISEHNRLYWYRQTLGQGPEFLTYFQNEAQLEKSRLLSDRFSAERPKGSFSTLEIQRTEQGDSAMYLCASSTPGELAKNIQYFGAGTRLSVL.